This T cell receptor (beta chain) was identified in a study of shared clonotypes between healthy human individuals. Turning to the study itself: Researchers assigned three CD4 naive, three CD4 memory, two CD8 naive and one CD8 memory plate to each donor.

Comments on this clone: Its target is unknown.

This CDR3 has 16 residues. Germline V CDR1 and CDR2: SGHVS, FNYEAQ. Trimming at V came to 5 bases and at J to 4 bases, leaving 8 bases not matched to a gene. Study observations and caveats: Against clonotypes common to all four donors, non-shared ones had lower generation probabilities. With a few donors compared, about 5% of naive CD4 clonotypes were shared.

In the source study's methods: Junction-only sequences without quality scores came from ImmunoSEQ, so filtering differed. Clones were sequenced by immunoSEQ multiplex PCR, and TCRdb holds only the in-frame ones, with some missing. V and J calls and clone size come straight from that table; D and trimming were deduced from the DNA. The data hold fewer than 1.8 million clones, with roughly 98.5% observed a single time. Sequencing input: naive CD4+ T cells sorted from blood. Sample subset: CD45RA+ positively selected. The J gene is TRBJ2-7, the V gene TRBV7-6; TRBD2 matches 13 bases. The clonotype comes from a man aged 30-40 years in good health. CDR3: CASSRTSGSYLYEQYF. The CDR3 coding sequence is TGTGCCAGCAGCCGGACTAGCGGGAGTTATCTTTACGAGCAGTACTTC. The full variable domain, its missing parts supplied by reference TRBV7-6 and TRBJ2-7, is GAGVSQSPRYKVTKRGQDVALRCDPISGHVSLYWYRQALGQGPEFLTYFNYEAQQDKSGLPNDRFSAERPEGSISTLTIQRTEQRDSAMYRCASSRTSGSYLYEQYFGPGTRLTVT.